The 30 T cell receptor beta chains listed next were all sequenced from one sample in a study of regulatory T cells in long-lasting Graves disease. Described time point: newly diagnosed GD, antithyroid drugs for less than 3 months. Following extraction of RNA from PBMCs, that RNA was used to make the TCR library. CDR3 regions were amplified by Arm-PCR using iRepertoire HTBI primers to build TCR beta libraries. TCRdb recomputed calls from the multiplex PCR reads with MiXCR, one row per CDR3 protein. The sample includes about 540,000 distinct CDR3 sequences, roughly 12% of them seen just once. This same sample was also part of a study on T cells in Graves' hyperthyroidism and ophthalmopathy.

This specimen consisted of peripheral blood mononuclear cells (PBMCs), obtained at new diagnosis, from a patient treated with antithyroid drugs. The source is a man aged 25-45 years with Graves disease.

This clonotype was detected ten times or more. V and J are TRBV29-1 and TRBJ2-1, with 14 bases aligning to TRBD2. J lost 9 bases, V lost 3 bases, and 7 bases had no gene match. This CDR3 is 15 amino acids long. CDR1 is SQVTM, CDR2 ANQGSEA, per germline. For the CDR3, the DNA is TGCAGCGTTGACCAGACTAGCGGGAGGGCCGTTGAGCAGTTCTTC. As protein: CSVDQTSGRAVEQFF.

The chain is built from TRBV5-1 and TRBJ2-1; 15 nucleotides match TRBD2. V gave up 4 bases and J gave up 7 bases; unmatched junction bases: 6. Germline CDR1 is SGHRS and CDR2 is YFSETQ. This CDR3 is built from 16 residues. This CDR3 reads CASSPQGLAGGNEQFF. The CDR3, as DNA: TGCGCCAGCAGCCCCCAGGGACTAGCGGGAGGAAATGAGCAGTTCTTC.

The table lists this clonotype with many counts. The gene calls are TRBV2 and TRBJ2-7; D not resolved. Trimming pared 1 base from V and 5 bases from J, leaving 6 bases between. The germline gives CDR1 SNHLY, CDR2 FYNNEI. This CDR3 has 12 amino acids. Here the CDR3 reads CASSEGWDEQYF. The CDR3 DNA reads TGTGCCAGCAGTGAAGGTTGGGACGAGCAGTACTTC.

This clonotype was seen more than once but under ten times. V gene TRBV5-4 combines with J gene TRBJ2-1, with 8 bases that match TRBD2. From germline, CDR1 is SGHNT and CDR2 YYREEE (reference sequence). The length of the CDR3 is 15 residues. The junction had 3 bases not matched to a gene; V was cut back by 2 bases and J by 2 bases. CDR3: CASSFGGGPYNEQFF. In nucleotides, the CDR3 is TGTGCCAGCAGCTTCGGCGGGGGGCCCTACAATGAGCAGTTCTTC.

In its sample, this clonotype was seen a few times. V usage is TRBV29-1 and J usage is TRBJ2-2; 8 nucleotides align to TRBD1. The CDR3 runs to 13 residues. Germline CDR1 and CDR2: SQVTM and ANQGSEA. Trimming at V came to 6 bases and at J to 4 bases, leaving 4 bases not matched to a gene. CDR3 loop: CSVYGQGTGELFF. The DNA for the CDR3 is TGCAGCGTCTACGGACAGGGCACCGGGGAGCTGTTTTTT.

This clonotype came up a few times. The CDR3 region is CASSRLAGSDEQYF. CDR3 sequence (DNA): TGTGCCAGTAGTCGACTAGCGGGATCAGACGAGCAGTACTTC. The genes are TRBV19 and TRBJ2-7; 11 nucleotides agree with TRBD2. The CDR3 contains 14 residues. CDR1 and CDR2 (germline): LNHDA, SQIVND (reference sequence). V shed 5 bases, J shed 5 bases, and the junction held 5 bases outside the gene matches.

This clonotype has only a few counts. The chain is built from TRBV27 and TRBJ1-2; D gene unclear. The CDR3 spans 13 residues. Trimming took off 2 bases at V and 8 bases at J, with 12 bases between the two ends. Germline V gene lookup returns CDR1 MNHEY and CDR2 SMNVEV (reference sequence). CDR3 amino acids: CASSLAEGLGYTF. CDR3 nucleotide sequence: TGTGCCAGCAGTTTAGCAGAAGGATTAGGCTACACCTTC.

This clonotype was observed at least ten times. J is TRBJ2-6 and V is TRBV6-2 or TRBV6-3; 7 positions agree with TRBD1. The CDR3 contains 18 residues. Germline assignment: CDR1 MNHEY and CDR2 SVGEGT. Trimming removed 7 bases from V and 4 bases from J; junction bases left unmatched: 16. The DNA of the CDR3 is TGTGCCAGCAACCGAGCCAGGGACAGTTCCTCCGGGGCCAACGTCCTGACTTTC. This encodes CASNRARDSSSGANVLTF.

This clonotype was observed at least ten times. V and J are TRBV20-1 and TRBJ2-1; weak D call: TRBD1 (5 bases). CDR1 and CDR2 from the germline V gene are DFQATT and SNEGSKA (reference sequence). The V end was cut by 5 bases, the J end by 4 bases, with 15 bases between. This CDR3 spans 14 amino acids. DNA of the CDR3: TGCAGTGCTGCCCGGCAGGGTCCTTACAATGAGCAGTTCTTC. Its protein product is CSAARQGPYNEQFF.

The gene calls are TRBV7-2 and TRBJ2-1; TRBD2 agrees at 7 bases. Trimming cost V 5 bases and J 0 bases; bases outside gene matches: 16. There are 19 residues in the CDR3. Germline V gene data show CDR1 as SGHTA and CDR2 as FQGNSA. Here the CDR3 reads CASSPSRPLASSSYNEQFF. The CDR3 coding sequence is TGTGCCAGCAGCCCTAGCCGCCCACTAGCGAGCAGCTCCTACAATGAGCAGTTCTTC.

CDR3 DNA sequence: TGTGCCTGCGTTACAGGGGAGTCCGCGAACACCGGGGAGCTGTTTTTT. Its protein is CACVTGESANTGELFF. This chain uses TRBV30 with TRBJ2-2; 7 nucleotides match TRBD1. Germline V CDR1 and CDR2: GTSNPN, SVGIG (reference sequence). The CDR3 sequence is 16 residues long. Trimming took 6 bases from V and 0 from J; bases not matched to a gene: 10.

This clonotype was detected only once. The DNA for the CDR3 is TGTGCCAGCGAGGCAGGGGCGCTGATTGGGGCGGCGGAGACCCAGTACTTC. Translated, it gives CASEAGALIGAAETQYF. The J gene is TRBJ2-5, the V gene TRBV28, with a weak D call TRBD1 (6 bases). Germline V CDR1 and CDR2: MDHEN, SYDVKM. V was pared by 8 bases and J by 5 bases, with 27 bases between. The length of the CDR3 is 17 residues.

V and J are TRBV28 and TRBJ2-7; 7 bases are shared with TRBD1. CDR3 size: 14 residues. V lost 5 bases to trimming and J lost 6 bases; unmatched junction nucleotides: 10. Germline CDR1 is MDHEN and CDR2 is SYDVKM. CDR3 residues: CASSEQGIGGEQYF. The CDR3 coding sequence is TGTGCCAGCAGTGAACAGGGGATAGGGGGCGAGCAGTACTTC.

The CDR3 reads CAISDLGTGFSYEQYF. The CDR3 nucleotides read TGTGCCATCAGTGACTTGGGGACAGGGTTTTCCTACGAGCAGTACTTC. The V and J genes are TRBV10-3 and TRBJ2-7, with TRBD1 matching over 9 bases. Germline-derived CDR1 and CDR2 are ENHRY and SYGVKD. This CDR3 spans 16 amino acids. J gave up 1 base and V 3 bases, and 7 bases lay outside the gene matches.

There are many counts of this clonotype. This chain connects TRBV12-3 or TRBV12-4 to TRBJ2-7; 9 bases are shared with TRBD1. V lost 5 bases, J lost 2 bases, and 4 bases stayed unmatched. This CDR3 contains 14 residues. As DNA, the CDR3 is TGTGCCAGCAGTACCGGACAGGGGACCTACGAGCAGTACTTC. Translation gives CASSTGQGTYEQYF.

The sample holds many counts of this clonotype. The rearrangement links TRBV6-5 to TRBJ1-1; unclear D gene. Trimming cost V 2 bases and J 0 bases, with 4 bases left between them. Germline values: CDR1 MNHEY, CDR2 SVGAGI. The CDR3 length is 13 residues. This CDR3 is CASSYGMNTEAFF. CDR3 nucleotide sequence: TGTGCCAGCAGTTACGGGATGAACACTGAAGCTTTCTTT.

This clonotype appeared a few times. Because it lacks the conserved phenylalanine or tryptophan at the end, this CDR3 is likely a read error. In nucleotides, the CDR3 is TGCGCCAGCACCTTCGGACACTCGAACACTGAAGCTTTCCTT. It codes for CASTFGHSNTEAFL. The J gene is TRBJ1-1, the V gene TRBV10-2; D might be TRBD1 (5 bases). There are 14 residues in the CDR3. Germline CDR1 and CDR2: WSHSY and SAAADI. Trimming left V 7 bases short and J 1 base short, with 13 bases between.

This clonotype was detected a few times. V and J are TRBV5-6 and TRBJ2-7; D unclear. Germline CDR1 and CDR2: SGHDT and YYEEEE. The CDR3 has 15 residues. Trimming removed 0 bases at V and 0 bases at J, with 10 bases between. The DNA for the CDR3 is TGTGCCAGCAGCTTGGACTCTAGGAGCTCCTACGAGCAGTACTTC. Protein product: CASSLDSRSSYEQYF.

Of note for this clonotype: Relative to the germline gene, one junction end is altered; a read error may explain this. The chain employs TRBV12-3 or TRBV12-4 and TRBJ2-7; TRBD2 might be the D (6 bases). The CDR3 contains 14 residues. The CDR3 spells CAGSLRRGPYEQCF. As DNA, the CDR3 is TGTGCCGGCAGTTTGCGGCGGGGCCCCTACGAGCAGTGCTTC.

In its sample, this clonotype was seen many times. The rearrangement uses TRBV12-3 or TRBV12-4 and TRBJ2-2; D gene ambiguous. The CDR3 has 13 amino acids. V was trimmed by 7 bases and J by 3 bases, leaving 9 bases between them. The CDR3 is CASIPGYTGELFF. The CDR3 DNA is TGTGCCAGCATTCCAGGCTACACCGGGGAGCTGTTTTTT.

This rearrangement joins TRBV5-4 to TRBJ2-1; tentative D call: TRBD2 (6 bases). The CDR3 contains 15 residues. V gave up 4 bases and J gave up 4 bases, with 15 bases separating them. Germline V gene sequence: CDR1 SGHNT, CDR2 YYREEE (reference sequence). The CDR3 nucleotides are TGTGCCAGCAGCGTAAGGAGGGAGATTTACAATGAGCAGTTCTTC. Translating it yields CASSVRREIYNEQFF.

About this clonotype: This may stem from a read error, because a much larger clone lies one nucleotide away. The chain joins TRBV6-2 or TRBV6-3 to TRBJ2-1; 11 bases are a match to TRBD2. Germline CDR1 reads MNHEY; CDR2 reads SVGEGT. There are 16 residues in the CDR3. The CDR3 DNA reads TGTGCCAGCAGACCTGGGACTAGCGGTTCCTACAATGGGCAGTTCTTC. This codes for CASRPGTSGSYNGQFF.

Concerning this clonotype itself: This clone may be a read error of a much larger clone one base away. The CDR3 reads CASTWGLGGANKQFF. CDR3 bases: TGCGCCAGCACCTGGGGCCTAGGAGGGGCCAATAAGCAGTTCTTC. This chain links TRBV5-1 with TRBJ2-1; TRBD2 is a possible D gene (6 bases). Germline V gene lookup returns CDR1 SGHRS and CDR2 YFSETQ. CDR3 size: 15 residues.

This clonotype was observed at least ten times. The V call is TRBV10-3, the J call TRBJ1-4; D uncertain. Germline CDR1 and CDR2: ENHRY and SYGVKD. V dropped 7 bases and J dropped 5 bases, with 8 bases sitting between them. The CDR3 is 12 residues long. The CDR3 DNA is TGTGCCATCACCGCGAACAATGAAAAACTGTTTTTT. Its translation is CAITANNEKLFF.

Ten or more counts support this clonotype. The chain combines TRBV20-1 with TRBJ2-1; 16 bases agree with TRBD2. The germline gives CDR1 DFQATT, CDR2 SNEGSKA (reference sequence). The CDR3 covers 20 residues. The V and J ends lost 0 bases and 8 bases, in that order; junction bases with no gene match: 16. CDR3 nucleotides: TGCAGTGCTAGAGATTCTACGGGACTAGCGGGAGGGCCGGGCTTGGATGAGCAGTTCTTC. Residues: CSARDSTGLAGGPGLDEQFF.

Only a few counts were recorded for this clonotype. J is TRBJ2-7 and V is TRBV11-2; D unclear. Germline-derived CDR1 and CDR2 are SGHAT and FQNNGV. Trimming took 5 bases from V and 2 from J, leaving 7 bases between them. The CDR3 contains 12 residues. CDR3 DNA sequence: TGTGCCAGCAGCACTATGCCCTACGAGCAGTACTTC. It codes for CASSTMPYEQYF.

Many counts were recorded for this clonotype. V and J are TRBV6-1 and TRBJ1-1; no clear D gene. The germline gives CDR1 MNHNS, CDR2 SASEGT. This CDR3 has 14 residues. Between the trimmed V and J ends, which lost 5 bases and 6 bases, there was a span of 16 bases. CDR3 coding DNA: TGTGCCAGCAGTCCCCGGGCAGGCAACCCTGAAGCTTTCTTT. Amino acid sequence: CASSPRAGNPEAFF.

The gene calls are TRBV5-1 and TRBJ2-1, with a weak D call TRBD2 (6 bases). V lost 5 bases, J lost 3 bases, and 12 bases lay in between. The CDR3 is 14 residues long. The V gene's germline CDR1 is SGHRS and CDR2 YFSETQ. CDR3 residues: CASRRGLDYNEQFF. The CDR3 region has the DNA TGCGCCAGCAGGCGGGGACTTGACTACAATGAGCAGTTCTTC.

This clonotype was seen only a few times. V is TRBV5-1 and J is TRBJ2-7; 9 nucleotides line up with TRBD1. The V segment lost 4 bases and the J segment 6 bases; nucleotides outside the gene matches: 14. Germline CDR1 reads SGHRS; CDR2 reads YFSETQ. The CDR3 runs to 16 residues. The CDR3 DNA reads as TGCGCCAGCAGCCCGGTAGGCGGGACAGGGATGGGCGAGCAGTACTTC. Encoded protein: CASSPVGGTGMGEQYF.

This clonotype was counted ten times or more. The chain combines TRBV28 with TRBJ2-6; D remains unclear. The V gene's germline CDR1 is MDHEN and CDR2 SYDVKM. The CDR3 is 17 residues long. Trimming left V 5 bases short and J 0 bases short, with 14 bases between. The CDR3 sequence is CASSGQDRRSGANVLTF. CDR3 DNA sequence: TGTGCCAGCAGTGGGCAGGACCGCCGCTCTGGGGCCAACGTCCTGACTTTC. The full variable domain, its missing parts supplied by reference TRBV28 and TRBJ2-6, is DVKVTQSSRYLVKRTGEKVFLECVQDMDHENMFWYRQDPGLGLRLIYFSYDVKMKEKGDIPEGYSVSREKKERFSLILESASTNQTSMYLCASSGQDRRSGANVLTFGAGSRLTVL.